This is a list of T cell receptor beta chains from one sample in a study of CD8+CD57+ T cells in acquired aplastic anemia. TCRdb re-called the reads through MiXCR, storing one row per CDR3 protein. This table has hundreds of thousands of distinct CDR3 sequences, 55% to 70% appearing once. Sequencing was performed on sorted CD4+, CD8+, or CD8+CD57+ T cells (not recorded which) from PBMCs. All receptors derive from a human donor in good health, serving as a control. The CDR3 runs from the conserved cysteine through the conserved F or W. The D gene is left open where the match is weak. A row's size may be missing; if present it is once, few, many or a size class.

TRBJ1-4 many TRBV3-1 TRBD1 CASSLSRGVSEKLFF TGTGCCAGCAGCCTAAGCAGGGGGGTGAGTGAAAAACTGTTTTTT
TRBJ2-2 many TRBV4-2 . CASSPLVGGGTGELFF TGTGCCAGCAGCCCCTTGGTTGGGGGTGGCACCGGGGAGCTGTTTTTT
TRBJ1-2 many TRBV5-4 TRBD1 CASSLEKGAGGYTF TGTGCCAGCAGCTTGGAAAAGGGGGCGGGCGGCTACACCTTC
TRBJ2-5 . TRBV2 . CASLGQGGFQGTQYF TGTGCCAGTTTGGGTCAGGGGGGGTTCCAAGGGACCCAGTACTTC
TRBJ2-2 . TRBV7-9 . CASSLGTANYGYTFF TGTGCCAGCAGCTTAGGGACAGCCAACTATGGCTACACCTTTTTT
TRBJ1-4 many TRBV7-4 . CASSSHRVLNEKLFF TGTGCCAGCAGCTCCCACAGGGTCCTAAATGAAAAACTGTTTTTT
TRBJ1-5 . TRBV2 . CASSRQDGNPGQLF TGTGCCAGCAGCCGGCAGGATGGTAATCCCGGGCAGCTGTTT
TRBJ2-1 . TRBV7-2 TRBD2 CASSPPGAGGRNEQFF TGTGCCAGCAGCCCCCCGGGGGCGGGGGGGCGCAATGAGCAGTTCTTC
TRBJ2-6 many TRBV10-3 . CAIRPGVAGANVLTF TGTGCCATCAGGCCCGGGGTAGCTGGGGCCAACGTCCTGACTTTC
TRBJ2-1 . TRBV19 . CASIRGFSYNDQFF TGTGCCAGTATTCGGGGGTTCTCCTACAATGACCAGTTCTTC
TRBJ1-2 many TRBV5-1 TRBD1 CASSLVARGPGGYTF TGCGCCAGCAGCTTGGTCGCCAGGGGGCCTGGGGGCTACACCTTC
TRBJ1-6 . TRBV7-9 . CASSQGTGYEQYFHF TGTGCCAGCAGTCAAGGAACAGGCTACGAGCAGTACTTCCACTTT
TRBJ2-5 . TRBV20-1 . CSARVPGGGETQYF TGCAGTGCTCGCGTCCCTGGAGGGGGAGAGACCCAGTACTTC
TRBJ1-4 . TRBV9 . CASSKTGTNEELFF TGTGCCAGCAGCAAGACAGGAACTAATGAAGAGCTGTTTTTT
TRBJ1-1 once TRBV7-2 . CASSQGGAIFF TGTGCCAGCAGCCAAGGAGGAGCAATTTTCTTT
TRBJ2-5 many TRBV20-1 TRBD1 CSARGTYRGQETQYF TGCAGTGCTAGAGGTACCTACAGGGGACAAGAGACCCAGTACTTC
TRBJ2-7 . TRBV19 . CASSMGGGATYEQYF TGTGCCAGTAGTATGGGAGGGGGGGCAACCTACGAGCAGTACTTC
TRBJ1-6 . TRBV7-9 TRBD1 CASSQNRGTGTLHF TGTGCCAGCAGCCAGAACAGGGGGACGGGGACCCTCCACTTT
TRBJ1-2 . TRBV5-1 . CASSWTETYGYTF TGCGCCAGCAGCTGGACAGAGACCTATGGCTACACCTTC
TRBJ2-3 . TRBV7-3 TRBD2 CASSLWRGGGTDSQYF TGTGCCAGCAGCCTCTGGAGGGGCGGGGGAACAGATTCGCAGTATTTT
TRBJ2-3 few TRBV29-1 . CSVEDRPRTPDTQYF TGCAGCGTTGAAGACAGACCCCGTACCCCAGATACGCAGTATTTT
TRBJ1-2 few TRBV10-3 TRBD1 CAISEPDRDYGNTF TGTGCCATCAGTGAGCCCGACAGGGACTATGGCAACACCTTT
TRBJ2-1 once TRBV5-1 . CASSLDQYNEQFF TGCGCCAGCAGCTTGGACCAATACAATGAGCAGTTCTTC
TRBJ2-7 many TRBV5-1 TRBD1 CASREQGDPYEQYF TGCGCCAGTCGAGAACAGGGGGATCCCTACGAGCAGTACTTC
TRBJ1-1 . TRBV4-1 . CASSQGVRGTTPGNTEAFF TGCGCCAGCAGCCAGGGGGTGCGGGGGACTACACCGGGGAACACTGAAGCTTTCTTT
TRBJ1-1 many TRBV14 . CASSQAGGGNTEAFF TGTGCCAGCAGCCAGGCTGGTGGGGGGAACACTGAAGCTTTCTTT
TRBJ1-4 . TRBV4-3 . CASSSNWGRENEKLFF TGCGCCAGCAGCTCCAATTGGGGACGGGAAAATGAAAAACTGTTTTTT
TRBJ1-5 . TRBV7-8 . CASSPTRGVQPQHF TGTGCCAGCAGCCCGACGCGGGGCGTCCAGCCCCAGCATTTT
TRBJ1-6 . TRBV3-1 TRBD1 CASSPRQGQDSPLHF TGTGCCAGCAGCCCTAGGCAGGGACAGGATTCACCCCTCCACTTT
TRBJ2-1 many TRBV6-4 . CASSDRDNEQFF TGTGCCAGCAGTGACAGGGACAATGAGCAGTTCTTC
TRBJ1-5 . TRBV25-1 . CASSLALLVGDGQPQHF TGTGCCAGCAGTTTAGCGCTATTAGTCGGGGACGGACAGCCCCAGCATTTT
TRBJ2-1 . TRBV7-2 TRBD2 CASSSQGGDHHQQFF TGTGCCAGCAGCTCCCAGGGAGGGGATCACCATCAGCAGTTCTTC
TRBJ2-1 few TRBV19 TRBD2 CASTTRTSGGKGEQFF TGTGCCAGTACTACTAGGACTAGCGGGGGGAAGGGGGAGCAGTTCTTC
TRBJ2-3 . TRBV9 TRBD2 CASNDPAAGGTDTQYF TGTGCCAGCAATGACCCGGCGGCGGGGGGCACAGATACGCAGTATTTT
TRBJ2-5 few TRBV9 TRBD1 CASSADRGGHQETQYF TGTGCCAGCAGCGCCGACAGGGGGGGTCACCAAGAGACCCAGTACTTC
TRBJ2-1 . TRBV15 . CAIRRDSTTNEQFF TGTGCCATCAGGCGAGATAGTACGACAAATGAGCAGTTCTTT
TRBJ1-2 few TRBV3-1 . CASSQVRQNHGYTF TGTGCCAGCAGCCAAGTTCGACAGAACCATGGCTACACCTTC
TRBJ2-3 many TRBV24-1 . CATSSSSTDTQYF TGTGCCACCAGCTCCTCTAGCACAGATACGCAGTATTTT
TRBJ1-2 many TRBV7-6 . CASSLGRGDLVYGYTF TGTGCCAGCAGCTTAGGGCGGGGTGATTTAGTTTATGGCTACACCTTC
TRBJ2-1 . TRBV24-1 . CATSDRTRGASYNEQFF TGTGCCACCAGTGATCGTACTAGGGGCGCATCCTACAATGAGCAGTTCTTC
TRBJ1-5 many TRBV6-5 . CASTPNWGANQPQHF TGTGCCAGCACCCCTAATTGGGGGGCTAATCAGCCCCAGCATTTT
TRBJ2-7 once TRBV20-1 . CSATTFRRDELYF TGCAGTGCCACCACCTTCCGGCGCGACGAGCTGTACTTC
TRBJ2-5 . TRBV2 . CASCEGGYQETQYF TGTGCCTCCTGTGAGGGCGGGTACCAAGAGACCCAGTACTTC
TRBJ2-3 . TRBV11-2 . CASSLNRGTVTDTQYF TGTGCCAGCAGCTTAAATAGGGGCACGGTCACAGATACGCAGTATTTT
TRBJ1-1 many TRBV19 TRBD1 CASRPQGRNTEAFF TGTGCCAGTAGACCACAGGGGAGGAACACTGAAGCTTTCTTT
TRBJ2-1 few TRBV12-3/TRBV12-4 TRBD2 CASTQMILAGATYNEQFF TGTGCCAGCACCCAGATGATCCTAGCGGGGGCTACCTACAATGAGCAGTTCTTC
TRBJ2-3 many TRBV2 . CASSGEGRGDTQYF TGTGCCAGCAGCGGAGAGGGCAGGGGAGATACGCAGTATTTT
TRBJ2-7 once TRBV7-9 . CASSQGNGTDKQYF TGTGCCAGCAGTCAGGGGAACGGCACAGATAAGCAGTACTTC
TRBJ2-5 . TRBV7-2 . CASSVEQGETQYF TGTGCCAGCAGCGTAGAACAGGGCGAGACCCAGTACTTC
TRBJ2-7 . TRBV5-4 TRBD2 CASSLKRCSARFRKAGGSYEQYF TGTGCCAGCAGCCTCAAAAGGTGCAGTGCTAGATTTCGGAAAGCGGGGGGCTCCTACGAGCAGTACTTC
TRBJ2-5 many TRBV14 . CASSRKGPPETQYF TGTGCCAGCAGCCGCAAGGGGCCCCCGGAGACCCAGTACTTC
TRBJ2-5 . TRBV7-2 TRBD1 CASSLGQGPPGETQYF TGTGCCAGCAGCTTGGGACAGGGGCCCCCCGGAGAGACCCAGTACTTC
TRBJ2-7 . TRBV24-1 . CATLPRTYEQYF TGTGCCACCTTACCGAGAACCTACGAGCAGTACTTC
TRBJ1-5 . TRBV19 TRBD1 CATSEQNRGQSQPQHF TGTGCCACCAGTGAGCAAAACAGGGGGCAGAGTCAGCCCCAGCATTTT
TRBJ2-3 . TRBV7-2 . CASSSGSGDTQYF TGCGCCAGCAGCTCAGGATCGGGGGATACGCAGTATTTT
TRBJ2-6 . TRBV11-2 . CASSLQGANVLTF TGTGCCAGCAGCTTACAAGGGGCCAACGTCCTGACTTTC
TRBJ1-4 . TRBV7-6 TRBD1 CASSLVDRVSENLFF TGTGCCAGCAGCTTAGTGGACAGGGTTAGTGAAAACCTGTTTTTT
TRBJ2-5 . TRBV7-2 TRBD1 CASSSGQGGFQYF TGCGCCAGCAGCTCCGGACAGGGTGGGTTCCAGTACTTC
TRBJ2-2 . TRBV20-1 . CSASRTSYANTGELFF TGCAGTGCTTCGAGGACCTCCTACGCGAACACCGGGGAGCTGTTTTTT